The sample holds a few counts of the clone carrying this TCR beta chain. Its antigen is still unknown. The data were taken from a study of T-cell reconstitution after alpha-beta-depleted transplantation in children. Study results and limitations: Expanded graft clones numbering several hundred reportedly gave rise to alpha-beta T cells about two months after transplant. The study traced high day-60 TCRbeta diversity in some patients to surviving recipient T cells and thymic progenitors. When one year had passed after transplant, most T-cell counts and diversity came from newly produced T cells.

Unique molecular identifiers tagged the TCRbeta library. TCRdb itself ran the PCR reads through MiXCR, one entry per CDR3 protein. The repertoire includes about 300,000 distinct CDR3 sequences, 6.5% to 9% of them detected once, and 8.5% to 9.5% sits in the top ten. V was clipped by 3 bases and J by 2 bases; unmatched bases: 12. This CDR3 comprises 18 residues. The germline CDR1 and CDR2 sequences are SGHRS and YFSETQ. Sequencing used peripheral blood, obtained 360 days after TCRalphabeta/CD19-depleted stem cell transplant. The chain combines TRBV5-1 with TRBJ2-5, with TRBD1 identical over 11 bases. The clonotype comes from a female patient aged 2-15 years who had a stem cell transplant for Fanconi anemia, so the T cells may come from the graft donor. CDR3 region: CASSSPGTGGELQETQYF. DNA of the CDR3: TGCGCCAGCAGCTCTCCCGGGACAGGGGGGGAGTTGCAAGAGACCCAGTACTTC. Full variable domain (outside the CDR3, taken from reference TRBV5-1 and TRBJ2-5): KAGVTQTPRYLIKTRGQQVTLSCSPISGHRSVSWYQQTPGQGLQFLFEYFSETQRNKGNFPGRFSGRQFSNSRSEMNVSTLELGDSALYLCASSSPGTGGELQETQYFGPGTRLLVL.